Below, one T cell receptor (beta chain) is given with its context. Its target is not known. The data are from a study of a mutant IDH1 vaccine in newly diagnosed glioma. Study-wide context: Sex among treated patients split about 62% male, about 40% female; mean age was roughly 40 years.

Sequencing used immunoSEQ multiplex PCR; TCRdb keeps in-frame clones, though not all of them. The sample has about 26,000 clones; roughly 85% are singletons. This CDR3 contains 10 residues. Per the germline V gene, CDR1 is SNHLY and CDR2 is FYNNEI. Trimming took off 3 bases at V and 7 bases at J, with 4 bases between the two ends. Time point of the sample: week 35, safety follow-up. All doses held 300 ug of mutant IDH1 20-mer peptide, with topical imiquimod. The specimen comprised PBMCs, sampled from a glioma patient whose treatment included an IDH1 peptide vaccine. The V and J genes are TRBV2 and TRBJ2-7; no definite D call. This TCR was recovered from a man younger than 45 with glioma. This chain's CDR3 is CASSDEEQYF. The CDR3 nucleotides are TGTGCCAGCAGTGACGAGGAGCAGTACTTC.